These T cell receptor beta chains were read from a single sample in a study of shared clonotypes between healthy human individuals. Measured with immunoSEQ multiplex PCR; TCRdb has only the in-frame clones, and not every one. The profile covers fewer than 850,000 clones, with 55% to 75% appearing a single time and 1.8% taken by the ten largest. What was sequenced was memory CD4+ T cells sorted from blood. All receptors come from a woman aged 25 to 45 in good health. Both conserved end residues are part of each CDR3. D genes are given only for firm matches. Expanded clones get a size class; other rows say once, few or many, or leave the size out.

size	V	J	D	CDR3
-	TRBV9	TRBJ2-5	TRBD1	CASSATGGAETQYF
-	TRBV25-1	TRBJ2-5	-	CASASQGETQYF
-	TRBV4-1	TRBJ2-2	TRBD1	CASAQGAGELFF
-	TRBV28	TRBJ2-7	TRBD2	CAIHTGASGASYEQYF
-	TRBV6-1	TRBJ2-2	TRBD2	CAISDSGTTTGELFF
-	TRBV30	TRBJ1-2	TRBD1	CAWSGSGQGRYGYTF
-	TRBV28	TRBJ2-4	-	CASSSGGRWDIQYF
-	TRBV4-1	TRBJ2-1	TRBD2	CASSVAGGPYNEQFF
-	TRBV28	TRBJ2-6	-	CASSLRLWGANVLTF
few	TRBV11-2	TRBJ2-4	-	CASSLERVVNIQYF
-	TRBV5-1	TRBJ2-7	-	CASSLSAGTYEQYF
-	TRBV6-5	TRBJ2-2	-	CASSYFSLLAGELFF
few	TRBV6-4	TRBJ2-1	TRBD2	CASSALGGRAYNEQFF
-	TRBV5-4	TRBJ2-3	TRBD2	CASSFSGSMDTQYF
many	TRBV5-1	TRBJ1-5	-	CASSLEGGQPQHF
many	TRBV25-1	TRBJ2-2	-	CASGPAEELFF
-	TRBV6-6	TRBJ1-3	TRBD1	CASSPPTGTGNTIYF